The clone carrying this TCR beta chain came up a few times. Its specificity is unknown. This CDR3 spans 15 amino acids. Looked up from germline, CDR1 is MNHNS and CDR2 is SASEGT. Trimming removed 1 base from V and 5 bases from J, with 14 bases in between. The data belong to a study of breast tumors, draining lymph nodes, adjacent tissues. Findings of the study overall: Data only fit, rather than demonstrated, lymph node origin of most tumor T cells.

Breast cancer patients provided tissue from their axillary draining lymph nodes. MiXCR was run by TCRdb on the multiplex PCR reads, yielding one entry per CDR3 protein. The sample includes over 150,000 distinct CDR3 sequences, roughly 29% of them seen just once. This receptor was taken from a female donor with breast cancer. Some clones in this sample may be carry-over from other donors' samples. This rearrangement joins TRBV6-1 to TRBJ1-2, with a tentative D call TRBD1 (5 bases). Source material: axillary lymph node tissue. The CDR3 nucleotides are TGTGCCAGCAGTGAAGTTGGGGCCCAGCGGTATGGCTACACCTTC. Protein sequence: CASSEVGAQRYGYTF.